The source of this TCR beta chain is a study of T cells after yellow fever vaccination. Study-wide results and limits: Contaminants from the bulk population, in the form of abundant clonotypes, could be found in FACS-sorted repertoires. Among all clonotypes, a small share was observed in both CD4 and CD8 compartments.

This CDR3 is built from 17 residues. Trimming removed 1 base at V and 1 base at J, with 17 bases between. From germline, CDR1 is SEHNR and CDR2 FQNEAQ (reference sequence). TCRdb called the 5' RACE reads again in MiXCR, with one record for every CDR3 protein. The table records about 160,000 distinct CDR3 sequences, about 7% of them present only once. Concerning this clonotype itself: Its target is unknown.

The input for sequencing was CD4+ T cells sorted from PBMCs, taken 4 to 6 days after the first yellow fever vaccination. This receptor was identified in a man aged 18 to 29 who received the YFV17D yellow fever vaccine. The chain couples TRBV7-9 to TRBJ2-7; possible D gene TRBD1, 6 bases. CDR3 DNA: TGTGCCAGCAGCTTAGGAATAGGACAGTTCTTATCCTACGAGCAGTACGTC. This gives the protein CASSLGIGQFLSYEQYV.